Presented here are 32 T cell receptor beta chains from one specimen sequenced in a study of response to subunit inactivated influenza vaccine. TCRdb called the RT-PCR reads again in MiXCR, with one record for every CDR3 protein. The sample has about 160,000 distinct CDR3 sequences, roughly a tenth seen once. This specimen consisted of CD8+ T cells sorted from PBMCs, obtained around 2 years after vaccination. These receptors originate from a man aged 50 to 69 who received an inactivated influenza vaccine.

This clonotype has at least ten counts. The J gene is TRBJ2-3, the V gene TRBV7-6; D call uncertain. Trimming shortened V by 1 base and J by 4 bases, and 6 bases separated the two germline ends. There are 13 residues in the CDR3. Germline CDR1 SGHVS, CDR2 FNYEAQ. The CDR3 DNA is TGTGCCAGCAGCTTAGGGACGGCAGATACGCAGTATTTT. It codes for CASSLGTADTQYF.

This clonotype was observed a few times. V usage is TRBV3-1 and J usage is TRBJ1-6; tentative D call: TRBD1 (5 bases). Per the germline V gene, CDR1 is LGHDT and CDR2 is YNNKEL (reference sequence). Trimming took off 2 bases at V and 0 bases at J, with 23 bases between the two ends. The CDR3 has 21 residues. CDR3 residues: CASSQSSGPGPRSSYNSPLHF. The CDR3 DNA follows: TGTGCCAGCAGCCAATCATCTGGTCCGGGACCCCGAAGCTCCTATAATTCACCCCTCCACTTT.

This clonotype was observed a handful of times. This chain uses TRBV4-1 with TRBJ2-3; D is unresolved. Trimming stripped 1 base from V and 2 bases from J, with 4 bases between. The CDR3 totals 13 residues. Per the germline V gene, CDR1 is MGHRA and CDR2 is YSYEKL. The DNA of the CDR3 is TGCGCCAGCAGCCAAGCAAACACAGATACGCAGTATTTT. This sequence encodes CASSQANTDTQYF.

This clonotype appeared many times. The chain joins TRBV4-3 to TRBJ2-1; D remains ambiguous. The length of the CDR3 is 17 residues. V lost 0 bases to trimming and J lost 4 bases, with 16 bases between them. Germline CDR1 and CDR2: LGHNA and YSLEER. The CDR3 bases are TGCGCCAGCAGCCAAGATCCTCGAAGGGTGAGATACAATGAGCAGTTCTTC. Encoded protein: CASSQDPRRVRYNEQFF.

This clonotype was detected many times. The rearrangement joins TRBV3-1 to TRBJ1-1, with D tentatively TRBD1 (5 bases). The CDR3 extends over 13 amino acids. CDR1 and CDR2 from the germline V gene are LGHDT and YNNKEL (reference sequence). V shed 3 bases and J shed 0 bases, with 5 bases lying between them. CDR3 DNA sequence: TGTGCCAGCAGCCAGACAGTGAACACTGAAGCTTTCTTT. This encodes CASSQTVNTEAFF.

As concerns this clonotype: An end of the junction does not agree with germline; a read error may underlie this. This chain uses TRBV20-1 with TRBJ2-5, with 7 bases matching TRBD1. The CDR3 has 16 residues. Germline-derived CDR1 and CDR2 are DFQATT and SNEGSKA (reference sequence). Here the CDR3 DNA reads TGCAGTGCTAGAGATGAAACCGGGACAGTTGAAGAGCCCCAGTACTTC. Protein sequence: CSARDETGTVEEPQYF.

V is TRBV21-1 and J is TRBJ1-6. TRBV21-1 constitutes a pseudogene. The CDR3 sequence is 22 residues long. CDR3 sequence: CASSKVGESTNPISSYNSPLHF. CDR3 nucleotides: TGTGCCAGCAGCAAAGTAGGAGAATCGACCAACCCCATAAGCTCCTATAATTCACCCCTCCACTTT.

This chain joins TRBV6-5 and TRBJ2-3; D gene unclear. The V end was cut by 3 bases, the J end by 2 bases, with 9 bases between. This CDR3 comprises 14 residues. Germline loops: CDR1 MNHEY, CDR2 SVGAGI. CDR3 sequence reads: CASSYTQLTDTQYF. Written as DNA, the CDR3 is TGTGCCAGCAGTTATACCCAACTCACAGATACGCAGTATTTT.

Here the CDR3 reads CASSPDREVGGELFF. In DNA, the CDR3 is TGTGCCAGCAGTCCGGACAGGGAGGTTGGCGGGGAGCTGTTTTTT. The chain uses TRBV28 and TRBJ2-2; 8 bases match TRBD1. Germline V gene data show CDR1 as MDHEN and CDR2 as SYDVKM. This CDR3 is 15 amino acids long. V was clipped by 5 bases and J by 7 bases; unmatched bases: 9.

This clonotype was seen a few times. The genes are TRBV5-6 and TRBJ2-7; 12 nucleotides align to TRBD1. The CDR3 runs 15 residues. In germline, CDR1 is SGHDT, CDR2 YYEEEE. The J segment lost 5 bases and the V segment lost 3 bases, leaving 6 bases of the junction unmatched. The DNA for the CDR3 is TGTGCCAGCAGCTACCTGGGACAGGGGGCCAACGAGCAGTACTTC. This codes for CASSYLGQGANEQYF.

In this sample, this clonotype turned up a few times. The rearrangement links TRBV11-2 to TRBJ2-7; no firm D call. Trimming took off 3 bases at V and 3 bases at J, with 6 bases between the two ends. From germline, CDR1 is SGHAT and CDR2 FQNNGV. The CDR3 covers 12 residues. The CDR3 sequence is CASSFLVYEQYF. DNA for the CDR3: TGTGCCAGCAGCTTTTTGGTCTACGAGCAGTACTTC.

The rearrangement uses TRBV5-5 and TRBJ2-2; D is ambiguous. The germline V and J ends were trimmed by 6 bases and 7 bases, with 13 bases remaining between them. Germline-derived CDR1 and CDR2 are SGHKS and YYEKEE (reference sequence). The CDR3 sequence is 13 residues long. The CDR3 bases are TGTGCCAGCACTATCGAAATTCACGGGGAGCTGTTTTTT. Amino acids: CASTIEIHGELFF.

The chain recombines TRBV7-6 with TRBJ1-4; D is unclear. The germline V gene encodes CDR1 SGHVS and CDR2 FNYEAQ. This CDR3 comprises 17 residues. V lost 4 bases to trimming and J lost 0 bases, with 15 bases between them. CDR3 in DNA: TGTGCCAGCAGCTCATTTATAGGATCTGCAACTAATGAAAAACTGTTTTTT. Translating gives CASSSFIGSATNEKLFF.

This clonotype showed up just a few times. The J gene is TRBJ2-5, the V gene TRBV20-1; D is undetermined. Per the germline V gene, CDR1 is DFQATT and CDR2 is SNEGSKA (reference sequence). The CDR3 length is 15 residues. V was clipped by 1 base and J by 5 bases, with 17 bases between them. CDR3 residues: CSARGGLGLSETQYF. The CDR3 DNA follows: TGCAGTGCTAGAGGGGGTCTTGGGCTTTCTGAGACCCAGTACTTC.

This clonotype came up a few times. The rearrangement joins TRBV12-3 or TRBV12-4 to TRBJ2-1; D unresolved. This CDR3 has 12 amino acids. V lost 3 bases to trimming and J lost 9 bases, with 9 bases between them. CDR3 bases: TGTGCCAGCAGTTTTGCCGGTAGTGAGCAGTTCTTC. Encoded protein: CASSFAGSEQFF.

This rearrangement joins TRBV10-3 to TRBJ1-2, with TRBD1 matching over 11 bases. The V segment lost 6 bases and the J segment 3 bases; nucleotides outside the gene matches: 6. This CDR3 is built from 15 residues. CDR1 and CDR2 (germline): ENHRY, SYGVKD. As DNA, the CDR3 is TGTGCCATCAGGGGGGACAGGGGGACCTACTATGGCTACACCTTC. Its translation is CAIRGDRGTYYGYTF.

The chain combines TRBV3-1 with TRBJ2-5; TRBD1 or TRBD2 may be the D gene (6 bases each). V was shortened by 0 bases and J by 2 bases, with 16 bases between the two germline ends. CDR1 is LGHDT, CDR2 YNNKEL, per germline (reference sequence). The CDR3 spans 17 residues. The CDR3 spells CASSQDHTGALQETQYF. For the CDR3, the DNA is TGTGCCAGCAGCCAAGACCACACGGGGGCCCTACAAGAGACCCAGTACTTC.

This clonotype was counted many times. The rearrangement joins TRBV20-1 to TRBJ2-7; the match to TRBD2 covers 10 bases. The CDR3 consists of 15 residues. Germline V gene lookup returns CDR1 DFQATT and CDR2 SNEGSKA (reference sequence). V shed 0 bases, J shed 3 bases, and the junction held 5 bases outside the gene matches. CDR3 region: CSARDSGTSDYEQYF. The CDR3 DNA follows: TGCAGTGCTAGAGATTCCGGGACTAGCGACTACGAGCAGTACTTC.

This clonotype came up many times. CDR3 in DNA: TGTGCCAGCGCCCGGACAGTGCAATACGAGCAGTACTTC. Protein product: CASARTVQYEQYF. This chain uses TRBV12-3 or TRBV12-4 with TRBJ2-7; D perhaps matches TRBD1 (6 bases). The CDR3 covers 13 residues. Trimming stripped 8 bases from V and 4 bases from J, with 15 bases between.

There are a few counts of this clonotype. The V gene is TRBV10-3, the J gene TRBJ2-1; D ambiguous. CDR1 and CDR2 (germline): ENHRY, SYGVKD. The V end lost 6 bases, the J end lost 5 bases, and 14 bases lay between the germline ends. This CDR3 has 14 residues. DNA for the CDR3: TGTGCCATCAGAGCACCTGAGGCCGACAATGAGCAGTTCTTC. Its translation is CAIRAPEADNEQFF.

The chain has TRBV28 and TRBJ2-1; 8 bases map to TRBD1. The CDR3 has 21 amino acids. Germline CDR1 and CDR2: MDHEN and SYDVKM. V lost 3 bases, J lost 3 bases, and 22 bases stayed unmatched. The CDR3 sequence is CASSFLFFAPTGESYYNEQFF. CDR3 coding DNA: TGTGCCAGCAGTTTTCTTTTTTTCGCCCCGACAGGGGAGAGTTACTACAATGAGCAGTTCTTC.

As regards this clonotype: This may be a read error: a much more frequent sequence differs by one nucleotide. The J gene is TRBJ2-1, the V gene TRBV20-1; 7 bases line up with TRBD2. The V gene's germline CDR1 is DFQATT and CDR2 SNEGSKA (reference sequence). The CDR3 totals 18 residues. CDR3 residues: CCARVGPSGRSPPNEQFF. As DNA, the CDR3 is TGCTGTGCTAGAGTGGGTCCTAGCGGTCGATCCCCCCCCAATGAGCAGTTCTTC.

This clonotype showed up many times. V gene TRBV5-1 combines with J gene TRBJ2-2, with D unclear. This CDR3 spans 12 amino acids. Per germline, CDR1 SGHRS and CDR2 YFSETQ. The germline V and J ends were trimmed by 1 base and 6 bases, with 4 bases remaining between them. The CDR3 loop reads CASSLYPGELFF. DNA for the CDR3: TGCGCCAGCAGCTTGTATCCCGGGGAGCTGTTTTTT.

This clonotype showed up just a few times. The chain links TRBV12-3 or TRBV12-4 to TRBJ1-1, with 7 bases that match TRBD1. The CDR3 has 14 residues. Unmatched junction bases numbered 5, after V lost 5 bases and J lost 2 bases. Written as DNA, the CDR3 is TGTGCCAGCAGTACACAGGGGAGTAACACTGAAGCTTTCTTT. Its translation: CASSTQGSNTEAFF.

This chain uses TRBV30 with TRBJ1-1; the D is unclear. The ends were cut back, 5 bases at V and 0 bases at J, with 10 bases in the middle. Germline V gene sequence: CDR1 GTSNPN, CDR2 SVGIG (reference sequence). The CDR3 contains 13 residues. The CDR3 loop is CAWEAVMNTEAFF. The CDR3 DNA sequence: TGTGCCTGGGAAGCAGTTATGAACACTGAAGCTTTCTTT.

The table lists this clonotype with many counts. J is TRBJ1-1 and V is TRBV10-2; no clear D gene. Germline assignment: CDR1 WSHSY and CDR2 SAAADI. With 1 base removed from V and 0 bases from J, the gap between germline ends came to 6 bases. The CDR3 totals 14 residues. The CDR3 reads CASSEWAMNTEAFF. For the CDR3, the DNA is TGCGCCAGCAGTGAGTGGGCAATGAACACTGAAGCTTTCTTT.

This clonotype was seen only a few times. The gene calls are TRBV21-1 and TRBJ2-5; TRBD2 was called by the table and not checked on the DNA. TRBV21-1 is listed as a pseudogene. This CDR3 region has 17 residues. In nucleotides, the CDR3 is TGTGCCAGCAATACAGGACTAGCGGGGAATGGCCAAGAGACCCAGTACTTC. It is translated as CASNTGLAGNGQETQYF.

This clonotype has just a few counts. The chain carries TRBV28 and TRBJ2-7; 10 nucleotides agree with TRBD1. The CDR3 length is 15 residues. V shed 5 bases and J 9 bases; nucleotides not matched to a gene: 13. CDR1 and CDR2 from the germline V gene are MDHEN and SYDVKM. The CDR3 is CASSGLEGQGFMQYF. The CDR3 DNA is TGTGCCAGCAGTGGTCTTGAGGGACAGGGGTTTATGCAGTACTTC.

This chain links TRBV28 with TRBJ2-1, with TRBD2 matching 9 bases. V gave up 3 bases and J gave up 0 bases; unmatched junction bases: 6. The germline V gene encodes CDR1 MDHEN and CDR2 SYDVKM. This CDR3 spans 17 amino acids. CDR3 nucleotides: TGTGCCAGCAGTTTTCCCCGTAGCGGGAGCTCCTACAATGAGCAGTTCTTC. Amino acids: CASSFPRSGSSYNEQFF.

V and J are TRBV3-1 and TRBJ1-1, with D perhaps matching TRBD1 (5 bases). Germline lookup yields CDR1 LGHDT and CDR2 YNNKEL (reference sequence). Deletions cut 0 bases from V and 2 bases from J, with 16 bases between. The CDR3 is 17 amino acids. CDR3 bases: TGTGCCAGCAGCCAAGATTGGGGACGTATTTATAACACTGAAGCTTTCTTT. Its protein is CASSQDWGRIYNTEAFF.

This clonotype was detected a few times. The gene calls are TRBV7-9 and TRBJ2-7; the match to TRBD2 covers 10 bases. Trimming removed 4 bases from V and 2 bases from J; junction bases left unmatched: 2. The CDR3 loop spans 14 amino acids. Per the germline V gene, CDR1 is SEHNR and CDR2 is FQNEAQ (reference sequence). The CDR3 sequence is CASSSGTSAYEQYF. Written as DNA, the CDR3 is TGTGCCAGCAGCTCCGGGACTAGCGCCTACGAGCAGTACTTC.

The table lists this clonotype with a few counts. CDR3: CSVDSAGAALNTEAFF. In DNA form, the CDR3 reads TGCAGCGTTGATTCGGCAGGGGCCGCTTTGAACACTGAAGCTTTCTTT. The genes are TRBV29-1 and TRBJ1-1; D possibly corresponds to TRBD1 (6 bases). Between the trimmed V and J ends, which lost 3 bases and 0 bases, there was a span of 17 bases. The CDR3 loop spans 16 amino acids. From germline, CDR1 is SQVTM and CDR2 ANQGSEA.